This T cell receptor (beta chain) is from a study of radiation and T cells in renal cell carcinoma. Assay used: immunoSEQ multiplex PCR; TCRdb lists only in-frame clones, some missing. The sample contains some 100,000 clones, over 65% of which appear only once. Trimming removed 6 bases from V and 9 bases from J; junction bases left unmatched: 6. The germline gives CDR1 SGHDN, CDR2 FVKESK. CDR3 length: 14 amino acids. Specified time point: baseline pretreatment blood. Sample treatment: 15 Gy SBRT to primary tumor, nephrectomy 4 weeks later. The V gene is TRBV14, the J gene TRBJ2-7; 15 bases line up with TRBD2. Specimen: blood, collected from a patient whose treatment included radiotherapy and nephrectomy. The clonotype comes from a man aged 55 to 69 with renal cell carcinoma. CDR3 amino acids: CASRPGLAGGRQYF. The CDR3 DNA sequence: TGTGCCAGCAGACCAGGACTAGCGGGAGGGCGGCAGTACTTC.